The present entry profiles one T cell receptor (beta chain) with its context. There are 15 residues in the CDR3. J gave up 7 bases and V 2 bases, and 8 bases lay outside the gene matches. Germline V gene data show CDR1 as SGHRS and CDR2 as YFSETQ. This entry belongs to a study of control samples from healthy donors and cancer patients. Produced via immunoSEQ multiplex PCR; TCRdb's table is partial and in-frame only. The sample lists 150,000 to 200,000 clones, around 90% seen once, with around 11% in the top ten. Material for sequencing was blood. The TCR sequence derives from a man between 25 and 39 years old in good health. The chain carries TRBV5-1 and TRBJ2-7; 11 bases agree with TRBD2. In DNA, the CDR3 is TGCGCCAGCAGCTTATTAGCGGGAGGGCCGGGGGAGCAGTACTTC. Encoded protein: CASSLLAGGPGEQYF. Full variable domain (rest looked up from reference TRBV5-1 and TRBJ2-7): KAGVTQTPRYLIKTRGQQVTLSCSPISGHRSVSWYQQTPGQGLQFLFEYFSETQRNKGNFPGRFSGRQFSNSRSEMNVSTLELGDSALYLCASSLLAGGPGEQYFGPGTRLTVT.